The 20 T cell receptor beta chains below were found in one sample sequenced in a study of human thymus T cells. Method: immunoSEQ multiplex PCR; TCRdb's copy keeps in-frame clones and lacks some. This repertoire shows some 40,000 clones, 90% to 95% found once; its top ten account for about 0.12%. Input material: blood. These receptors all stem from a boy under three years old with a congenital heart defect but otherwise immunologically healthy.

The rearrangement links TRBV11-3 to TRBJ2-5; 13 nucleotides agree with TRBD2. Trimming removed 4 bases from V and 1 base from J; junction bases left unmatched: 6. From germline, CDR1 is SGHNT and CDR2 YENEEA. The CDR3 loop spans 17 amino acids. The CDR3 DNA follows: TGTGCCAGCAGCTCCGGACTAGCGGGGGTAAGCCAAGAGACCCAGTACTTC. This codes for CASSSGLAGVSQETQYF.

The CDR3 reads CASSVLGGGPFNEQFF. The CDR3 DNA reads TGTGCCAGCAGCGTATTGGGCGGGGGGCCTTTCAATGAGCAGTTCTTC. This rearrangement joins TRBV9 to TRBJ2-1, with 8 bases fitting TRBD2. The germline gives CDR1 SGDLS, CDR2 YYNGEE. The CDR3 covers 16 residues. The J segment lost 6 bases and the V segment lost 1 base, leaving 9 bases of the junction unmatched.

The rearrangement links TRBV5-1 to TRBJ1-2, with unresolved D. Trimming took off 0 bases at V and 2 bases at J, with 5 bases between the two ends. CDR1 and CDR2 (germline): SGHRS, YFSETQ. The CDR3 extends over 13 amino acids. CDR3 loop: CASSLDQNYGYTF. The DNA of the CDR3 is TGCGCCAGCAGCTTGGACCAGAACTATGGCTACACCTTC. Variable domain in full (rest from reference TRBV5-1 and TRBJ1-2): KAGVTQTPRYLIKTRGQQVTLSCSPISGHRSVSWYQQTPGQGLQFLFEYFSETQRNKGNFPGRFSGRQFSNSRSEMNVSTLELGDSALYLCASSLDQNYGYTFGSGTRLTVV.

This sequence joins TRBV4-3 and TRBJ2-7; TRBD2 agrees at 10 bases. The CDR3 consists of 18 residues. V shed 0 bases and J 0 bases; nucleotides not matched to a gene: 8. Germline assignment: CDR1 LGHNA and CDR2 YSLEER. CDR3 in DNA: TGCGCCAGCAGCCAAGAAAGCACTAGCGGGGCCACCTCCTACGAGCAGTACTTC. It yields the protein CASSQESTSGATSYEQYF.

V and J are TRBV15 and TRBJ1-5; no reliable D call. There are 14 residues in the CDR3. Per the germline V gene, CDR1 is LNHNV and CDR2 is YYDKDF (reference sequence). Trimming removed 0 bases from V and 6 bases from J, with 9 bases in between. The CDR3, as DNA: TGTGCCACCAGCAGAGAAGAGGAGGTTCAGCCCCAGCATTTT. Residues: CATSREEEVQPQHF. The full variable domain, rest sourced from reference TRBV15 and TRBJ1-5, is DAMVIQNPRYQVTQFGKPVTLSCSQTLNHNVMYWYQQKSSQAPKLLFHYYDKDFNNEADTPDNFQSRRPNTSFCFLDIRSPGLGDTAMYLCATSREEEVQPQHFGDGTRLSIL.

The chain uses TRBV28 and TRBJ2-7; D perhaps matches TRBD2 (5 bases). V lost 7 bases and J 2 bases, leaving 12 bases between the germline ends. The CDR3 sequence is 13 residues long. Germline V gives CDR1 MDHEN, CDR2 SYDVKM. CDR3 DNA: TGTGCCAGCACCCCGGGGATCGCCTACGAGCAGTACTTC. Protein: CASTPGIAYEQYF.

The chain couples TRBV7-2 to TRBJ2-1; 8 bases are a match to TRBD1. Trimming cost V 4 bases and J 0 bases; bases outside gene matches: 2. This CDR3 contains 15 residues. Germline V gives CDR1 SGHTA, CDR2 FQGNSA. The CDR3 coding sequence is TGTGCCAGCAGCTCCACAGGGGGCTCCTACAATGAGCAGTTCTTC. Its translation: CASSSTGGSYNEQFF.

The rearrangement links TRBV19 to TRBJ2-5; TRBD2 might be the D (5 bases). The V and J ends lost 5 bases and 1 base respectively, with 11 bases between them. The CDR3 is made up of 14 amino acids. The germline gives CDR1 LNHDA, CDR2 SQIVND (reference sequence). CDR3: CASSPGLPQETQYF. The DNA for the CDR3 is TGTGCCAGTAGTCCAGGACTTCCCCAAGAGACCCAGTACTTC.

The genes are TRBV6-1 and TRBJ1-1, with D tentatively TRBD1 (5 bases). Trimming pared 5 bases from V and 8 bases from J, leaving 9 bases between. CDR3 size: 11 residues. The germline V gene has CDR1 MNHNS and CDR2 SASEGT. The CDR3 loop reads CASSYGGEAFF. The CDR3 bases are TGTGCCAGCAGTTACGGGGGGGAAGCTTTCTTT.

CDR3 amino acids: CAWSVLAEETQYF. CDR3 sequence (DNA): TGTGCCTGGAGTGTACTAGCGGAAGAGACCCAGTACTTC. The chain couples TRBV30 to TRBJ2-5; 8 nucleotides match TRBD2. The germline gives CDR1 GTSNPN, CDR2 SVGIG (reference sequence). The CDR3 contains 13 residues. The V segment lost 0 bases and the J segment 3 bases; nucleotides outside the gene matches: 0. Using reference TRBV30 and TRBJ2-5 for the parts outside the CDR3, the full variable domain is SQTIHQWPATLVQPVGSPLSLECTVEGTSNPNLYWYRQAAGRGLQLLFYSVGIGQISSEVPQNLSASRPQDRQFILSSKKLLLSDSGFYLCAWSVLAEETQYFGPGTRLLVL.

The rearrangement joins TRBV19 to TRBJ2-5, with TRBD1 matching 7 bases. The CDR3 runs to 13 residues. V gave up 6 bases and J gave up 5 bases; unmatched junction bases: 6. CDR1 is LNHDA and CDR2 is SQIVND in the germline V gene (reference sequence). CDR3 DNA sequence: TGTGCCAGTAGAGGGGGCTGGAGGGAGACCCAGTACTTC. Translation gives CASRGGWRETQYF.

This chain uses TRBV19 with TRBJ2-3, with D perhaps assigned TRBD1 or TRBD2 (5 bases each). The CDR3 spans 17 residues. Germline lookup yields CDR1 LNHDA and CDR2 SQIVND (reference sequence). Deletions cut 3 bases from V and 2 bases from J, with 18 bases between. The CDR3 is CASSIGTGRSLTDTQYF. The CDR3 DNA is TGTGCCAGTAGTATCGGGACGGGAAGGTCTCTCACAGATACGCAGTATTTT.

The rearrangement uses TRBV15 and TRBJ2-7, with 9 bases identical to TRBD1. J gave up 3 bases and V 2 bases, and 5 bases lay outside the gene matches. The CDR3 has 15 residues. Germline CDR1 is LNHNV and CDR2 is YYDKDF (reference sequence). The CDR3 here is CATSRFSTGGYEQYF. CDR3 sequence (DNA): TGTGCCACCAGCAGATTCTCGACAGGGGGCTACGAGCAGTACTTC. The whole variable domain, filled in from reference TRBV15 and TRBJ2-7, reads DAMVIQNPRYQVTQFGKPVTLSCSQTLNHNVMYWYQQKSSQAPKLLFHYYDKDFNNEADTPDNFQSRRPNTSFCFLDIRSPGLGDTAMYLCATSRFSTGGYEQYFGPGTRLTVT.

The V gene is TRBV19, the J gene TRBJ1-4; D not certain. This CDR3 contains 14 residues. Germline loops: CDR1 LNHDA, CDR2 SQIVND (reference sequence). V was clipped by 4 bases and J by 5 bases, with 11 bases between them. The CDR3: CASSKRPKNEKLFF. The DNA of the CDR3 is TGTGCCAGTAGTAAAAGGCCAAAGAATGAAAAACTGTTTTTT.

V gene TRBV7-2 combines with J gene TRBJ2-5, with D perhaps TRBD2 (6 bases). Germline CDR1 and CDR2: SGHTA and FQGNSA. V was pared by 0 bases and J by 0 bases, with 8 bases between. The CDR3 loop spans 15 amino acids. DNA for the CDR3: TGTGCCAGCAGCTTAGCCCCTAGCGACCAAGAGACCCAGTACTTC. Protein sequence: CASSLAPSDQETQYF.

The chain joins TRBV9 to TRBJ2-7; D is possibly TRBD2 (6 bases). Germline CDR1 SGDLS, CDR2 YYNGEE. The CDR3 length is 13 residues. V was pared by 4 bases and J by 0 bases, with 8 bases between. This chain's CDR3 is CASSRGNSYEQYF. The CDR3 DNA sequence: TGTGCCAGCAGCCGCGGGAACTCCTACGAGCAGTACTTC.

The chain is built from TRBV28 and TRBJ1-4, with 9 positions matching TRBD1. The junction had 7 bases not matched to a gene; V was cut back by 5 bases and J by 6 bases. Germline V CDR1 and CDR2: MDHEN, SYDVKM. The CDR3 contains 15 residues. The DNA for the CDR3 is TGTGCCAGCAGTCGTTCCGGGACAGGGCATGAAAAACTGTTTTTT. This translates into CASSRSGTGHEKLFF.

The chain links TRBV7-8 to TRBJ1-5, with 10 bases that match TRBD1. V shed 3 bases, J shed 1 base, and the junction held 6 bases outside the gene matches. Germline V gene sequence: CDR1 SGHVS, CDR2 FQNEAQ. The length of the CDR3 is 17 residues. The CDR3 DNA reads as TGTGCCAGCAGCTTTTCAAGGACAGGGGGAAGCAATCAGCCCCAGCATTTT. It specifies CASSFSRTGGSNQPQHF.

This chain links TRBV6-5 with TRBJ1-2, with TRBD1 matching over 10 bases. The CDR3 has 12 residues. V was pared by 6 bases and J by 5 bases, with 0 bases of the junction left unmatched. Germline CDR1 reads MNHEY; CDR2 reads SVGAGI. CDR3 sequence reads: CASRGQGYGYTF. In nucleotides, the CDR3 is TGTGCCAGCAGGGGACAGGGGTATGGCTACACCTTC.

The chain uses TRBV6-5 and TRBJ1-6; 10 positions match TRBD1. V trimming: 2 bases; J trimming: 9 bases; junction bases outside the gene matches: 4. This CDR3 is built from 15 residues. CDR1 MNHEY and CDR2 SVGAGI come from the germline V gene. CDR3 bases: TGTGCCAGCAGTTACGAGGGACAGGGGAGTTCACCCCTCCACTTT. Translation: CASSYEGQGSSPLHF.